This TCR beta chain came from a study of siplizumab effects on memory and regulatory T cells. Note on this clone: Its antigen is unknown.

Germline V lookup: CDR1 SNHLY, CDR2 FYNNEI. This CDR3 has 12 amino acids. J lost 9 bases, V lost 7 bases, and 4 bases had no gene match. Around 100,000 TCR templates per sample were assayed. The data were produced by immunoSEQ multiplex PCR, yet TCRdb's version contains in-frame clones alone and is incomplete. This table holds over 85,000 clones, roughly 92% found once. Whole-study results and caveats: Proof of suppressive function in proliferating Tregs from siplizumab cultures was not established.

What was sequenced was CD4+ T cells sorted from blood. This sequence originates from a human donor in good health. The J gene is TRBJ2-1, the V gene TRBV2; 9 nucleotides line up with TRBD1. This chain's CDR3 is CASKETGGEQFF. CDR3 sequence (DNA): TGTGCCAGCAAGGAGACAGGGGGTGAGCAGTTCTTC.